This TCR beta chain was identified in a study of OX40 agonist ivuxolimab in advanced cancers. Across the study: The dose-escalation cohort was about 86% male, with a mean age of 60 years, ranging about 23 to 90.

Notes on this clone: Its antigen is currently unknown.

Assay used: immunoSEQ multiplex PCR; TCRdb lists only in-frame clones, some missing. Of around 72,000 clones listed, 65% to 85% are singletons. Germline V gene sequence: CDR1 SGHTA, CDR2 FQGTGA. This CDR3 comprises 15 residues. After removal of 4 bases from V and 4 bases from J, the junction contained 5 bases not matched to a gene. At baseline, cycle 4 day 1, and cycle 7 day 1, blood was sampled. Findings of the study overall: Patients who responded partially at 0.1-3.0 mg/kg showed clonal expansion ranking among the lowest.

This chain uses TRBV7-3 with TRBJ2-3, with 10 positions matching TRBD1. Sequenced material: CD4+ or CD8+ T cells sorted from blood, taken in a trial of the OX40 agonist ivuxolimab. This clonotype was sampled from an adult with an advanced solid tumor such as melanoma, head and neck, liver or kidney cancer. The CDR3 region is CASSSPGQGPDTQYF. The CDR3 DNA follows: TGTGCCAGCAGCTCGCCGGGACAGGGGCCAGATACGCAGTATTTT.